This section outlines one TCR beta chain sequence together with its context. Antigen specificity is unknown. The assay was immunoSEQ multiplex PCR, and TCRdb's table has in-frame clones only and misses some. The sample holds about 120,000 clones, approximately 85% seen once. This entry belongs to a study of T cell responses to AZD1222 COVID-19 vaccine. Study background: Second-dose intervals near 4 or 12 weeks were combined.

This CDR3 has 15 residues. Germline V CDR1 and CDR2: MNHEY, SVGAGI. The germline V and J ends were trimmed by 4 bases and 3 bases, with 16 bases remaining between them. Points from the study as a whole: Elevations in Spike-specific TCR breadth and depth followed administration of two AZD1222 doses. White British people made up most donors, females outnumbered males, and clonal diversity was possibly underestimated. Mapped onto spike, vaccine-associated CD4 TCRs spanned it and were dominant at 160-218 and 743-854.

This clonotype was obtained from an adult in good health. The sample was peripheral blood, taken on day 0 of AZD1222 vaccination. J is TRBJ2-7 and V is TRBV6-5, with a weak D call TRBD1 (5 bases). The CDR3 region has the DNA TGTGCCAGCAGTTTCCCAGGGATGGGCCGCTACGAGCAGTACTTC. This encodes CASSFPGMGRYEQYF.